The 29 T cell receptor beta chains below come from one sample, sequenced in a study of Tregs in tolerant kidney transplant recipients. Sequencing was performed with immunoSEQ multiplex PCR; in TCRdb, only in-frame clones are kept and a portion is missing. The sample yields about 110,000 clones, around 90% seen once. Here the sequenced sample was CD4+ T cells from blood, taken before the transplant. All receptors derive from a human donor who received a combined kidney and bone marrow transplant.

The chain carries TRBV5-1 and TRBJ2-3; D is undetermined. The CDR3 extends over 13 amino acids. Germline V gene data show CDR1 as SGHRS and CDR2 as YFSETQ. Between the trimmed V and J ends, which lost 0 bases and 1 base, there was a span of 3 bases. CDR3 residues: CASSLAGTDTQYF. DNA of the CDR3: TGCGCCAGCAGCTTGGCCGGCACAGATACGCAGTATTTT.

The V gene is TRBV13, the J gene TRBJ1-2, with D maybe TRBD1 (5 bases). Germline V CDR1 and CDR2: PRHDT, FYEKMQ (reference sequence). This CDR3 is 15 amino acids long. Trimming cost V 5 bases and J 2 bases, with 15 bases left between them. CDR3 sequence (DNA): TGTGCCAGCAGCGAACGGGGGGGGTTGAACTATGGCTACACCTTC. It yields the protein CASSERGGLNYGYTF.

V gene TRBV7-9 combines with J gene TRBJ2-5; D perhaps matches TRBD1 (5 bases). V gave up 2 bases and J gave up 5 bases, with 12 bases separating them. Germline V gene lookup returns CDR1 SEHNR and CDR2 FQNEAQ (reference sequence). The CDR3 runs 14 residues. CDR3 loop: CASSLSLGVETQYF. In DNA, the CDR3 is TGTGCCAGCAGCTTATCGTTAGGGGTGGAGACCCAGTACTTC.

This chain connects TRBV2 to TRBJ1-3; D gene unclear. The CDR3 sequence is 15 residues long. CDR1 and CDR2 (germline): SNHLY, FYNNEI. The V end lost 6 bases, the J end lost 0 bases, and 12 bases lay between the germline ends. The CDR3 reads CASSQHPSSGNTIYF. CDR3 nucleotides: TGTGCCAGCAGCCAACACCCTAGCTCTGGAAACACCATATATTTT.

The rearrangement links TRBV30 to TRBJ1-1; TRBD1 matches 8 bases. Germline V gives CDR1 GTSNPN, CDR2 SVGIG (reference sequence). V was clipped by 6 bases and J by 5 bases; unmatched bases: 8. The CDR3 has 13 residues. This CDR3 is CACERTGRTEAFF. The CDR3 DNA reads as TGTGCCTGCGAGAGGACAGGGCGGACTGAAGCTTTCTTT.

J is TRBJ2-3 and V is TRBV6-1, with D possibly TRBD2 on 5 matching bases. This CDR3 has 13 residues. V shed 5 bases and J shed 5 bases, with 11 bases lying between them. Germline-derived CDR1 and CDR2 are MNHNS and SASEGT. The CDR3 DNA reads TGTGCCAGCAGTCGGGATGGCGGAGATACGCAGTATTTT. Translating it yields CASSRDGGDTQYF.

The chain employs TRBV5-1 and TRBJ1-1; TRBD1 matches 8 bases. V trimming: 4 bases; J trimming: 5 bases; junction bases outside the gene matches: 7. The CDR3 is made up of 14 amino acids. The germline V gene encodes CDR1 SGHRS and CDR2 YFSETQ. In DNA form, the CDR3 reads TGCGCCAGCAGCGGCGGACAGGGCGGAACTGAAGCTTTCTTT. Translating gives CASSGGQGGTEAFF.

CDR3 region: CASSSLYGYTF. The CDR3 nucleotides read TGTGCCAGCAGTTCTCTCTATGGCTACACCTTC. The rearrangement links TRBV6-5 to TRBJ1-2; no clear D gene. The CDR3 extends over 11 amino acids. The V end was cut by 4 bases, the J end by 4 bases, with 4 bases between. The germline CDR1 and CDR2 sequences are MNHEY and SVGAGI.

The J gene is TRBJ2-5, the V gene TRBV18; 8 bases are a match to TRBD2. V shed 5 bases and J 3 bases; nucleotides not matched to a gene: 2. This CDR3 is built from 13 residues. Looked up from germline, CDR1 is KGHSH and CDR2 is LQKENI. The CDR3 nucleotides are TGTGCCAGCTCATTAGCGGGAAAAGAGACCCAGTACTTC. This encodes CASSLAGKETQYF.

V usage is TRBV6-5 and J usage is TRBJ1-5; 7 bases line up with TRBD1. Germline V gene lookup returns CDR1 MNHEY and CDR2 SVGAGI. This CDR3 has 14 residues. V gave up 6 bases and J gave up 2 bases; unmatched junction bases: 4. The CDR3 bases are TGTGCCAGCAGGAGGACAGGAGGCAATCAGCCCCAGCATTTT. Protein: CASRRTGGNQPQHF.

This CDR3 reads CAISESRDAYGYTF. CDR3 DNA sequence: TGTGCCATCAGTGAGAGCCGGGATGCTTATGGCTACACCTTC. The rearrangement links TRBV10-3 to TRBJ1-2; no reliable D call. Trimming removed 2 bases from V and 5 bases from J, with 12 bases in between. Germline assignment: CDR1 ENHRY and CDR2 SYGVKD. The CDR3 extends over 14 amino acids.

The rearrangement uses TRBV7-2 and TRBJ2-1; 13 nucleotides line up with TRBD2. With V trimmed by 5 bases and J by 2 bases, 3 bases remained unmatched. This CDR3 is built from 16 residues. Looked up from germline, CDR1 is SGHTA and CDR2 is FQGNSA. This CDR3 reads CASSRLAGGPYNEQFF. Here the CDR3 DNA reads TGTGCCAGCAGCCGACTAGCGGGGGGTCCCTACAATGAGCAGTTCTTC.

The V and J genes are TRBV9 and TRBJ2-7, with 10 bases lining up with TRBD2. The CDR3 extends over 14 amino acids. CDR1 is SGDLS and CDR2 is YYNGEE in the germline V gene. V shed 4 bases and J 5 bases; nucleotides not matched to a gene: 6. CDR3 sequence (DNA): TGTGCCAGCAGCTCGGGAGCGGGGGGGCACGAGCAGTACTTC. Its protein is CASSSGAGGHEQYF.

The rearrangement links TRBV14 to TRBJ2-3, with 8 bases that match TRBD2. Per the germline V gene, CDR1 is SGHDN and CDR2 is FVKESK. The CDR3 is 12 residues long. V lost 1 base, J lost 14 bases, and 5 bases stayed unmatched. This CDR3 is CASSQAGTSSYF. As DNA, the CDR3 is TGTGCCAGCAGCCAAGCCGGGACTAGTTCGTATTTT.

This chain links TRBV6-6 with TRBJ2-7; 9 bases fit TRBD1. The CDR3 totals 14 residues. Germline V gene sequence: CDR1 MNHNY, CDR2 SVGAGI (reference sequence). Trimming cost V 6 bases and J 2 bases; bases outside gene matches: 5. In DNA form, the CDR3 reads TGTGCCAGCAGGACCGACAGGGGGGCCTACGAGCAGTACTTC. This gives the protein CASRTDRGAYEQYF.

The rearrangement joins TRBV7-9 to TRBJ2-7, with TRBD1 matching 8 bases. This CDR3 has 13 residues. Germline CDR1 SEHNR, CDR2 FQNEAQ (reference sequence). Losses at the gene ends were 1 base for V and 6 bases for J; bases not matched to a gene: 2. CDR3 region: CASSLEGTGEQYF. The CDR3 DNA reads TGTGCCAGCAGCTTAGAGGGGACAGGCGAGCAGTACTTC.

V is TRBV5-1 and J is TRBJ2-7; 10 bases are a match to TRBD1. In germline, CDR1 is SGHRS, CDR2 YFSETQ. This CDR3 is built from 12 residues. The V segment lost 4 bases and the J segment 6 bases; nucleotides outside the gene matches: 1. CDR3 in amino acids: CASSRDRGEQYF. CDR3 nucleotide sequence: TGCGCCAGCAGCCGGGACAGGGGCGAGCAGTACTTC. The variable domain in full, with the rest retrieved from reference TRBV5-1 and TRBJ2-7, is KAGVTQTPRYLIKTRGQQVTLSCSPISGHRSVSWYQQTPGQGLQFLFEYFSETQRNKGNFPGRFSGRQFSNSRSEMNVSTLELGDSALYLCASSRDRGEQYFGPGTRLTVT.

The chain has TRBV10-3 and TRBJ2-3, with 7 bases identical to TRBD2. CDR3 length: 15 amino acids. Germline V gene lookup returns CDR1 ENHRY and CDR2 SYGVKD. The trim removed 6 bases at V and 0 bases at J, leaving 6 bases unmatched. The CDR3 sequence: CAIREAGPSTDTQYF. CDR3 DNA: TGTGCCATCAGGGAAGCGGGGCCTAGCACAGATACGCAGTATTTT.

This chain joins TRBV28 and TRBJ2-2; 10 nucleotides line up with TRBD1. V shed 4 bases and J 6 bases; nucleotides not matched to a gene: 8. Germline CDR1 and CDR2: MDHEN and SYDVKM. The CDR3 totals 16 residues. CDR3 coding DNA: TGTGCCAGCAGTTCGCCGGGACAGGGGTTTGCCGGGGAGCTGTTTTTT. Its protein is CASSSPGQGFAGELFF.

This chain connects TRBV6-1 to TRBJ1-2; weak D call: TRBD1 (5 bases). Germline loops: CDR1 MNHNS, CDR2 SASEGT. V dropped 3 bases and J dropped 4 bases, with 9 bases sitting between them. The CDR3 has 13 amino acids. CDR3 in DNA: TGTGCCAGCAGTGATCAGGGCGGCTATGGCTACACCTTC. Amino acids: CASSDQGGYGYTF.

The chain recombines TRBV5-5 with TRBJ1-4; the match to TRBD1 covers 9 bases. J gave up 14 bases and V 4 bases, and 12 bases lay outside the gene matches. This CDR3 contains 14 residues. The germline V gene has CDR1 SGHKS and CDR2 YYEKEE (reference sequence). CDR3 residues: CASSQEDRGIRLFF. Written as DNA, the CDR3 is TGTGCCAGCAGCCAGGAGGACAGGGGAATTCGGCTGTTTTTT. Drawing the rest from reference TRBV5-5 and TRBJ1-4, the complete variable domain is DAGVTQSPTHLIKTRGQQVTLRCSPISGHKSVSWYQQVLGQGPQFIFQYYEKEERGRGNFPDRFSARQFPNYSSELNVNALLLGDSALYLCASSQEDRGIRLFFGSGTQLSVL.

CDR3 protein: CASSWEGSSGANVLTF. The CDR3 DNA reads as TGTGCCAGCAGTTGGGAGGGGAGCTCTGGGGCCAACGTCCTGACTTTC. The chain employs TRBV6-5 and TRBJ2-6, with 7 bases that match TRBD2. Germline CDR1 reads MNHEY; CDR2 reads SVGAGI. After removal of 4 bases from V and 0 bases from J, the junction contained 3 bases not matched to a gene. The CDR3 is 16 residues long.

The chain recombines TRBV2 with TRBJ1-2; no clear D gene. V lost 10 bases and J lost 4, with 13 bases in between. Germline-derived CDR1 and CDR2 are SNHLY and FYNNEI. CDR3 length equals 12 residues. This chain's CDR3 is CATDKDTYGYTF. The CDR3 bases are TGTGCCACCGACAAAGACACCTATGGCTACACCTTC.

The chain links TRBV21-1 to TRBJ1-2; TRBD1, as called in the table, went unchecked against the DNA. TRBV21-1 represents a pseudogene. The CDR3 has 12 amino acids. This CDR3 is CASSKGLYGYTF. CDR3 DNA sequence: TGTGCCAGCAGCAAAGGGCTCTATGGCTACACCTTC.

The genes are TRBV21-1 and TRBJ2-5; TRBD2, the D gene given by the table, was not confirmed from the DNA. TRBV21-1 counts as a pseudogene. CDR3 size: 15 residues. The CDR3 DNA follows: TGTGCCACCAAGCCCGTAGCGGGGTTCCAAGAGACCCAGTACTTC. Translated, it gives CATKPVAGFQETQYF.

The V gene is TRBV11-3, the J gene TRBJ2-7; TRBD1 is a possible D gene (6 bases). V lost 5 bases and J 3 bases, leaving 11 bases between the germline ends. Per the germline V gene, CDR1 is SGHNT and CDR2 is YENEEA. This CDR3 is 13 amino acids long. The CDR3 DNA is TGTGCCAGCAGCGCCGGACAGCTCTACGAGCAGTACTTC. Its protein is CASSAGQLYEQYF.

V usage is TRBV19 and J usage is TRBJ1-2; 9 nucleotides match TRBD1. The germline V gene has CDR1 LNHDA and CDR2 SQIVND (reference sequence). The CDR3 contains 18 residues. With 8 bases clipped from V and 3 bases from J, the junction kept 19 bases outside the gene matches. The CDR3 coding sequence is TGTGCCAGTCGGGACCTCCGGGACAGGGTCGGTTTGTACTATGGCTACACCTTC. It specifies CASRDLRDRVGLYYGYTF.

The rearrangement links TRBV27 to TRBJ2-4, with 7 positions matching TRBD1. CDR1 and CDR2 (germline): MNHEY, SMNVEV (reference sequence). This CDR3 is built from 13 residues. With 4 bases clipped from V and 7 bases from J, the junction kept 4 bases outside the gene matches. The CDR3 spells CASSYRGGNIQYF. The CDR3, as DNA: TGTGCCAGCAGTTACAGGGGTGGGAACATTCAGTACTTC.

The genes are TRBV5-1 and TRBJ2-2; TRBD2 might be the D (6 bases). Germline V gene data show CDR1 as SGHRS and CDR2 as YFSETQ. The CDR3 totals 15 residues. Trimming pared 3 bases from V and 7 bases from J, leaving 16 bases between. In DNA, the CDR3 is TGCGCCAGCAGCTCCGGAGGGTTGCGAGGCGGGGAGCTGTTTTTT. Its translation is CASSSGGLRGGELFF.